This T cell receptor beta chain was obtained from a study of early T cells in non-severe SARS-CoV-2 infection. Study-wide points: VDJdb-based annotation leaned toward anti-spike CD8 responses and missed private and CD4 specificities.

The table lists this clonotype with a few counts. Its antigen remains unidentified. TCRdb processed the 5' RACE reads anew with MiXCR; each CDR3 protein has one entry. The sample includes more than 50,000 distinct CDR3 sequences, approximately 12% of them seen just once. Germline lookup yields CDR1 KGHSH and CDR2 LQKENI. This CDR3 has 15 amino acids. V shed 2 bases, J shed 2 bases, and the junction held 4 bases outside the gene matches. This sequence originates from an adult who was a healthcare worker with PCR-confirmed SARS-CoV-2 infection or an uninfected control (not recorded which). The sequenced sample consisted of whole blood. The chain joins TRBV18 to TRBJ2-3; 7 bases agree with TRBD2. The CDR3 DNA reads TGTGCCAGCTCACCATACCAGCGGGACACAGATACGCAGTATTTT. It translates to CASSPYQRDTDTQYF.